These 28 T cell receptor beta chains came from one sample sequenced in a study of T cells in narcolepsy. Data came from immunoSEQ multiplex PCR; TCRdb stores just in-frame clones and leaves some out. The sample records about 34,000 clones, more than 75% being singletons. Specimen: memory (CD45RA-) CD4+ T cells from blood. The origin of the receptors is a human donor in good health.

This chain joins TRBV25-1 and TRBJ2-3, with 10 bases that match TRBD2. This CDR3 region has 16 residues. The junction had 6 bases not matched to a gene; V was cut back by 5 bases and J by 1 base. CDR1 is MGHDK, CDR2 SYGVNS, per germline. The CDR3 region is CASSRGTSVGTDTQYF. Written as DNA, the CDR3 is TGTGCCAGCAGTCGAGGGACTAGCGTAGGCACAGATACGCAGTATTTT.

This clone has more than one count but fewer than ten. V is TRBV11-2 and J is TRBJ2-7; 9 bases are a match to TRBD2. Germline assignment: CDR1 SGHAT and CDR2 FQNNGV. CDR3 length: 16 residues. V was pared by 0 bases and J by 1 base, with 4 bases of the junction left unmatched. The CDR3 protein is CASSLDLLAGSYEQYF. The CDR3 DNA reads TGTGCCAGCAGCTTAGATCTCCTAGCGGGATCCTACGAGCAGTACTTC.

The rearrangement joins TRBV30 to TRBJ1-1; D is unresolved. Trimming took off 2 bases at V and 3 bases at J, with 16 bases between the two ends. Germline-derived CDR1 and CDR2 are GTSNPN and SVGIG (reference sequence). The CDR3 consists of 15 residues. CDR3 in DNA: TGTGCCTGGAGTTCCTTCTCTTCCGGGGACACTGAAGCTTTCTTT. This sequence encodes CAWSSFSSGDTEAFF. Full variable domain (missing parts from reference TRBV30 and TRBJ1-1): SQTIHQWPATLVQPVGSPLSLECTVEGTSNPNLYWYRQAAGRGLQLLFYSVGIGQISSEVPQNLSASRPQDRQFILSSKKLLLSDSGFYLCAWSSFSSGDTEAFFGQGTRLTVV.

The rearrangement joins TRBV7-2 to TRBJ2-7; 10 bases line up with TRBD1. CDR1 and CDR2 (germline): SGHTA, FQGNSA. The J segment lost 1 base and the V segment lost 0 bases, leaving 3 bases of the junction unmatched. The CDR3 spans 16 residues. This chain's CDR3 is CASSLAGTGVSYEQYF. The CDR3 region has the DNA TGTGCCAGCAGCTTAGCAGGGACAGGGGTATCCTACGAGCAGTACTTC.

The chain has TRBV7-2 and TRBJ2-1; D possibly corresponds to TRBD2 (6 bases). Germline CDR1 reads SGHTA; CDR2 reads FQGNSA. Trimming pared 5 bases from V and 6 bases from J, leaving 17 bases between. The CDR3 extends over 15 amino acids. CDR3 in DNA: TGTGCCAGCAGCACGTTTTTCGGAGGGGCCAATGAGCAGTTCTTC. It is translated as CASSTFFGGANEQFF.

This rearrangement joins TRBV7-9 to TRBJ2-5; 7 bases agree with TRBD2. Germline CDR1 and CDR2: SEHNR and FQNEAQ (reference sequence). Trimming removed 2 bases from V and 3 bases from J; junction bases left unmatched: 6. CDR3 length: 15 amino acids. CDR3 DNA: TGTGCCAGCAGCTTAAACGGCGGGGGAGAAGAGACCCAGTACTTC. Protein product: CASSLNGGGEETQYF.

The chain has TRBV9 and TRBJ1-4; 7 nucleotides agree with TRBD1. The CDR3 length is 15 residues. Germline values: CDR1 SGDLS, CDR2 YYNGEE. The ends lost 2 bases at V and 4 bases at J; junction bases unmatched: 5. This CDR3 is CASSVRTGVNEKLFF. CDR3 DNA sequence: TGTGCCAGCAGCGTCCGGACAGGCGTTAATGAAAAACTGTTTTTT.

This clone was detected only a few times. One end of the junction fails to match germline, which may point to a read error. This CDR3 is CASRDFGLPKETQYF. DNA of the CDR3: TGTGCCAGCAGAGACTTCGGGCTACCCAAAGAGACCCAGTACTTC. This rearrangement joins TRBV6-4 to TRBJ2-5; D gene ambiguous. This CDR3 has 15 amino acids. Per the germline V gene, CDR1 is MRHNA and CDR2 is SNTAGT.

This clone was picked up one time. The chain carries TRBV6-5 and TRBJ2-5; 14 bases agree with TRBD2. Germline values: CDR1 MNHEY, CDR2 SVGAGI. V gave up 2 bases and J gave up 4 bases; unmatched junction bases: 3. The CDR3 spans 16 residues. CDR3 coding DNA: TGTGCCAGCAGTTACGGGACTAGCGGGGGATTAGAGACCCAGTACTTC. This encodes CASSYGTSGGLETQYF.

This chain uses TRBV5-1 with TRBJ2-7; tentative D call: TRBD1 (6 bases). The CDR3 runs to 13 residues. CDR1 is SGHRS and CDR2 is YFSETQ in the germline V gene. V gave up 2 bases and J gave up 4 bases, with 10 bases separating them. In nucleotides, the CDR3 is TGCGCCAGCAGCTTACAGGGTGGATACGAGCAGTACTTC. Residues: CASSLQGGYEQYF.

The chain links TRBV5-8 to TRBJ2-6; possible D gene TRBD1, 5 bases. V was trimmed by 5 bases and J by 4 bases, leaving 13 bases between them. This CDR3 is built from 15 residues. Germline V gives CDR1 SGHTS, CDR2 YDEGEE. The DNA for the CDR3 is TGTGCCAGCAGACGCAGGGTAAGCGGGGCCAACGTCCTGACTTTC. This codes for CASRRRVSGANVLTF.

V is TRBV9 and J is TRBJ1-1; D is unclear. Germline-derived CDR1 and CDR2 are SGDLS and YYNGEE. The CDR3 is 15 residues long. The ends were cut back, 0 bases at V and 3 bases at J, with 12 bases in the middle. The CDR3 is CASSVGPEFHTEAFF. Here the CDR3 DNA reads TGTGCCAGCAGCGTAGGCCCGGAATTCCACACTGAAGCTTTCTTT.

This rearrangement joins TRBV5-6 to TRBJ1-1, with 10 nucleotides matching TRBD1. The CDR3 spans 18 residues. After removal of 0 bases from V and 3 bases from J, the junction contained 11 bases not matched to a gene. Germline V gene data show CDR1 as SGHDT and CDR2 as YYEEEE. As DNA, the CDR3 is TGTGCCAGCAGCTTGGCCACCGGGACAGGGGCTTTGGACACTGAAGCTTTCTTT. Translation gives CASSLATGTGALDTEAFF. The entire variable domain, with the rest obtained from reference TRBV5-6 and TRBJ1-1, is as follows: DAGVTQSPTHLIKTRGQQVTLRCSPKSGHDTVSWYQQALGQGPQFIFQYYEEEERQRGNFPDRFSGHQFPNYSSELNVNALLLGDSALYLCASSLATGTGALDTEAFFGQGTRLTVV.

The rearrangement links TRBV27 to TRBJ2-7, with 10 positions matching TRBD2. The CDR3 length is 16 residues. Per the germline V gene, CDR1 is MNHEY and CDR2 is SMNVEV (reference sequence). After removal of 2 bases from V and 3 bases from J, the junction contained 7 bases not matched to a gene. The CDR3 protein is CASSLVASSGSYEQYF. DNA of the CDR3: TGTGCCAGCAGTTTAGTTGCGTCTAGCGGGAGCTACGAGCAGTACTTC.

This clone showed up just once. V is TRBV1 and J is TRBJ2-1; the table's D gene call, TRBD2, was not cross checked with the DNA. TRBV1 is deemed a pseudogene. CDR3 length equals 16 residues. The CDR3 spells CTSSPPVLAGYNEQFF. The CDR3 nucleotides read TGCACCAGCAGCCCCCCCGTACTAGCGGGGTACAATGAGCAGTTCTTC.

The CDR3 sequence: CASSELAGVNEQFF. The CDR3, as DNA: TGCGCCAGCAGCGAACTAGCGGGCGTCAATGAGCAGTTCTTC. The chain carries TRBV5-1 and TRBJ2-1; 9 nucleotides agree with TRBD2. The CDR3 sequence is 14 residues long. Looked up from germline, CDR1 is SGHRS and CDR2 is YFSETQ. The junction had 5 bases not matched to a gene; V was cut back by 4 bases and J by 6 bases. Full variable domain (outside the CDR3, taken from reference TRBV5-1 and TRBJ2-1): KAGVTQTPRYLIKTRGQQVTLSCSPISGHRSVSWYQQTPGQGLQFLFEYFSETQRNKGNFPGRFSGRQFSNSRSEMNVSTLELGDSALYLCASSELAGVNEQFFGPGTRLTVL.

V is TRBV9 and J is TRBJ2-3; D is uncertain. CDR1 and CDR2 from the germline V gene are SGDLS and YYNGEE. Trimming stripped 0 bases from V and 1 base from J, with 9 bases between. CDR3 size: 15 residues. CDR3 sequence (DNA): TGTGCCAGCAGCGTAGCGGCTGGCCGCACAGATACGCAGTATTTT. As protein: CASSVAAGRTDTQYF.

The CDR3 region has the DNA TGTGCCAGCAGCCCGGGACAGGGGGATATTTTAAACACCATATATTTT. It encodes CASSPGQGDILNTIYF. The chain carries TRBV9 and TRBJ1-3; 11 bases agree with TRBD1. V dropped 4 bases and J dropped 6; count of bases not matched to a gene: 9. CDR1 is SGDLS, CDR2 YYNGEE, per germline. CDR3 length: 16 amino acids.

This rearrangement joins TRBV6-5 to TRBJ1-2; 9 bases line up with TRBD1. CDR1 is MNHEY, CDR2 SVGAGI, per germline. The ends lost 5 bases at V and 4 bases at J; junction bases unmatched: 5. The CDR3 loop spans 14 amino acids. CDR3 DNA sequence: TGTGCCAGCAGTCGGACAGGGGCCGTCTATGGCTACACCTTC. This gives the protein CASSRTGAVYGYTF.

The chain carries TRBV7-8 and TRBJ1-4; 7 bases are a match to TRBD1. The CDR3 runs 16 residues. The V segment lost 1 base and the J segment 6 bases; nucleotides outside the gene matches: 8. The germline gives CDR1 SGHVS, CDR2 FQNEAQ. The CDR3, as DNA: TGTGCCAGCAGCTTAGATTTAGAGGGGGCGGATGAAAAACTGTTTTTT. Its translation is CASSLDLEGADEKLFF.

This clone was seen only once. Other DNA sequences in the sample encode the same CDR3. The chain carries TRBV5-1 and TRBJ2-6; D not resolved. Trimming took off 1 base at V and 2 bases at J, with 4 bases between the two ends. This CDR3 is 14 amino acids long. Germline CDR1 and CDR2: SGHRS and YFSETQ. The CDR3 reads CASSLRAGANVLTF. CDR3 DNA sequence: TGCGCCAGCAGCTTGAGGGCTGGGGCCAACGTCCTGACTTTC.

This chain joins TRBV6-6 and TRBJ2-7; D call uncertain. CDR3 length: 13 amino acids. Germline CDR1 reads MNHNY; CDR2 reads SVGAGI (reference sequence). Trimming shortened V by 9 bases and J by 3 bases, and 15 bases separated the two germline ends. This CDR3 is CASGPPLGYEQYF. CDR3 coding DNA: TGTGCCAGTGGACCACCTCTCGGCTACGAGCAGTACTTC.

This clone was found a few times. This rearrangement joins TRBV9 to TRBJ2-5, with 9 nucleotides matching TRBD2. V gave up 3 bases and J gave up 5 bases; unmatched junction bases: 8. Per the germline V gene, CDR1 is SGDLS and CDR2 is YYNGEE. CDR3 length: 15 amino acids. The CDR3 nucleotides are TGTGCCAGCAGCGGAGGACTAGCGCTGGGGGAGACCCAGTACTTC. This translates into CASSGGLALGETQYF.

V usage is TRBV18 and J usage is TRBJ2-7, with 7 bases matching TRBD1. Germline loops: CDR1 KGHSH, CDR2 LQKENI. The V gene end was trimmed by 5 bases and the J gene end by 7 bases; junction bases not matched to a gene: 2. There are 11 residues in the CDR3. The CDR3 DNA follows: TGTGCCAGCTCAGGGGGACAGGAGCAGTACTTC. Translating gives CASSGGQEQYF.

The chain couples TRBV6-1 to TRBJ1-1, with D unresolved. Germline V gives CDR1 MNHNS, CDR2 SASEGT. The CDR3 is made up of 13 amino acids. The germline V and J ends were trimmed by 6 bases and 3 bases, with 11 bases remaining between them. CDR3: CASRDNMYTEAFF. Here the CDR3 DNA reads TGTGCCAGCAGAGATAACATGTACACTGAAGCTTTCTTT.

For this clone: Germline is not matched at one junction end, which may reflect a read error. The chain links TRBV29-1 to TRBJ2-1; unclear D gene. The CDR3 length is 13 residues. Germline CDR1 is SQVTM and CDR2 is ANQGSEA. CDR3 sequence (DNA): TGCAGCGTTGAGTCTGGGTTTCTGAATGGGCAGTTCTTC. This gives the protein CSVESGFLNGQFF.

The rearrangement links TRBV19 to TRBJ2-2; D ambiguous. From germline, CDR1 is LNHDA and CDR2 SQIVND (reference sequence). CDR3 length: 13 residues. V was clipped by 6 bases and J by 1 base, with 6 bases between them. In DNA, the CDR3 is TGTGCCAGTAGGGCCGAGAACACCGGGGAGCTGTTTTTT. Its protein product is CASRAENTGELFF.

This chain joins TRBV15 and TRBJ1-4, with D hard to call. Germline CDR1 LNHNV, CDR2 YYDKDF (reference sequence). Trimming cost V 1 base and J 8 bases, with 5 bases left between them. The CDR3 runs to 12 residues. DNA of the CDR3: TGTGCCACCAGCAGAGTCGGAGAAAAACTGTTTTTT. Translating it yields CATSRVGEKLFF.